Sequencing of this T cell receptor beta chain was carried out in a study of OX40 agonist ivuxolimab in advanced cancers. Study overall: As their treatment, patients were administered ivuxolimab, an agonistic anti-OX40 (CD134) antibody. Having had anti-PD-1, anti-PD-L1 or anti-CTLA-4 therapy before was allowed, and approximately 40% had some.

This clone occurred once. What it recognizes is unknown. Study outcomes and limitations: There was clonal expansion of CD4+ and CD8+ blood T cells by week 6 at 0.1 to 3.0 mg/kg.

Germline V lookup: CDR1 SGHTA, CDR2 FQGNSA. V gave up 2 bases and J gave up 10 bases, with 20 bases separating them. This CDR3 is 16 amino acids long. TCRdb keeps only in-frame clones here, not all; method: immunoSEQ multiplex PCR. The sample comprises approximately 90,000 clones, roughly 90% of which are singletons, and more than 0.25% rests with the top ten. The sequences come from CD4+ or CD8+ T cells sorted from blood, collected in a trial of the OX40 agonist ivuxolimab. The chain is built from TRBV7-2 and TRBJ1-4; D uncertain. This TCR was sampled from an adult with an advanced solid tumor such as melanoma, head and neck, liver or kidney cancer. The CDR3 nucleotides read TGTGCCAGCAGCTTAATAGGAGTCAGATCCGGAGTAAAACTGTTTTTT. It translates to CASSLIGVRSGVKLFF.